A single sample is the source of the 2 T cell receptor beta chains below, sequenced in a study of graft-versus-host responses after intestinal transplantation. The protocol was immunoSEQ multiplex PCR, while the TCRdb copy is restricted to in-frame clones and leaves out a portion. This table has about 70,000 clones, roughly 91% appearing once. Their antigens are not known. This specimen was unstimulated CD8+ T cells sorted from spleen or lymph node cells, taken before intestinal transplant. Receptor source: a human donor who received an intestinal transplant.

The chain carries TRBV9 and TRBJ1-1; 7 nucleotides match TRBD1. CDR1 and CDR2 from the germline V gene are SGDLS and YYNGEE. This CDR3 spans 14 amino acids. The V and J ends lost 2 bases and 3 bases, in that order; junction bases with no gene match: 4. CDR3 residues: CASSVTGEYTEAFF. For the CDR3, the DNA is TGTGCCAGCAGCGTCACAGGGGAATACACTGAAGCTTTCTTT.

The V and J genes are TRBV6-5 and TRBJ1-1, with no clear D. Germline CDR1 MNHEY, CDR2 SVGAGI. V was pared by 5 bases and J by 0 bases, with 13 bases between. The CDR3 covers 15 residues. The CDR3 region has the DNA TGTGCCAGCAGTCCCGGCGGATACATGAACACTGAAGCTTTCTTT. Amino acids: CASSPGGYMNTEAFF.